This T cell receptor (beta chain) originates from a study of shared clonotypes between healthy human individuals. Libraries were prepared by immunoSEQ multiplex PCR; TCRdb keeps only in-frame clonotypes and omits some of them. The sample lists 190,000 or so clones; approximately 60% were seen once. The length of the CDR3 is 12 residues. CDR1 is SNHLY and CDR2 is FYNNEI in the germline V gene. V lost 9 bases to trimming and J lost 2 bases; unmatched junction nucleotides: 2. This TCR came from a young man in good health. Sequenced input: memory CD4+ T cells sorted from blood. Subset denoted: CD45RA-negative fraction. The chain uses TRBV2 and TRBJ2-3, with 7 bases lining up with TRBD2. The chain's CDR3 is CASGTTTDTQYF. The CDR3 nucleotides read TGTGCCAGTGGGACTACCACAGATACGCAGTATTTT.